The present T cell receptor (beta chain) was sequenced within a study of shared clonotypes between healthy human individuals. Broader study findings: Sharing across four donors was highest in naive CD4 (roughly 5%) and lowest in memory CD8 (around 0.4%). A reduction in generation probabilities was seen for non-shared clonotypes relative to those shared by all four donors. Memory subsets generally showed lower estimated richness than naive subsets.

This table comes from immunoSEQ multiplex PCR, and its TCRdb copy is limited to in-frame clones, with some not included. The profile shows about 1.1 million clones, about 80% of them singletons. V trimming: 5 bases; J trimming: 4 bases; junction bases outside the gene matches: 8. This CDR3 region has 15 residues. Germline V gives CDR1 LNHNV, CDR2 YYDKDF (reference sequence). Concerning this clone itself: No antigen is known for it.

The J gene is TRBJ1-2, the V gene TRBV15, with TRBD1 matching over 9 bases. This receptor was obtained from a man between 18 and 29 years old in good health. Some clones in this sample may be carry-over from other donors' samples. The sequenced material came from memory CD4+ T cells from PBMCs. Subset in this sample: CD45RA-negative fraction. In nucleotides, the CDR3 is TGTGCCACCAGCCCCCGGGACAGGGTAGCCTATGGCTACACCTTC. Translating gives CATSPRDRVAYGYTF.